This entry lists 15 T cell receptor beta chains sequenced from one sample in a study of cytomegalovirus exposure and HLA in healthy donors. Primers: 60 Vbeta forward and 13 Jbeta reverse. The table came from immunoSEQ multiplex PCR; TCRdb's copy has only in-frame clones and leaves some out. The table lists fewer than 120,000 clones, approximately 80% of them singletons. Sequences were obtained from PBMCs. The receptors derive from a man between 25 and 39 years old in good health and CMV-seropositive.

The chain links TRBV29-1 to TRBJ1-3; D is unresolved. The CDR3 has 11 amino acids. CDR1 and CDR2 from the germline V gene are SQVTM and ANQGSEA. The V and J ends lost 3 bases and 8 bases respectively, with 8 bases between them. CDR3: CSVDKGDTIYF. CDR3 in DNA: TGCAGCGTTGATAAGGGAGACACCATATATTTT.

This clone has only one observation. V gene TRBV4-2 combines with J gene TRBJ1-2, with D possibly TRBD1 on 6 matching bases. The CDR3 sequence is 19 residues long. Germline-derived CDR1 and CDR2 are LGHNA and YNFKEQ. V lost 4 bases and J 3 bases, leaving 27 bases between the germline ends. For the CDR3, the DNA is TGTGCCAGCAGCCCACCCCAGGGGTGGGAGACTCACCAGGACTATGGCTACACCTTC. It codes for CASSPPQGWETHQDYGYTF.

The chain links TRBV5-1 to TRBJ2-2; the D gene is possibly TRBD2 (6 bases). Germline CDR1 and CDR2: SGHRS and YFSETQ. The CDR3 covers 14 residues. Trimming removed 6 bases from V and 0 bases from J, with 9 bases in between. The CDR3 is CASMGGPNTGELFF. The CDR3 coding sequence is TGCGCCAGCATGGGGGGACCGAACACCGGGGAGCTGTTTTTT.

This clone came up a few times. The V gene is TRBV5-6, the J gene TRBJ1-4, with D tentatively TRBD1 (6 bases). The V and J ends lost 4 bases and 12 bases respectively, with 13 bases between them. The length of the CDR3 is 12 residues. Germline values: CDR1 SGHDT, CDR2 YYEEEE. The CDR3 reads CASSTSHRELFF. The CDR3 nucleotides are TGTGCCAGCAGCACCTCCCACAGGGAACTGTTTTTT.

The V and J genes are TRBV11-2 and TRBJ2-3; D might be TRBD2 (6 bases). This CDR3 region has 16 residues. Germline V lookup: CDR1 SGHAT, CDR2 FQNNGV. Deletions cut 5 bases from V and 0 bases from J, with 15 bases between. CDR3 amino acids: CASSGGVTPSTDTQYF. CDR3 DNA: TGTGCCAGCAGCGGCGGGGTTACGCCTAGCACAGATACGCAGTATTTT.

The CDR3 region is CASSLTGQPNEKLFF. The CDR3 DNA reads TGTGCCAGCAGCCTCACGGGACAGCCAAATGAAAAACTGTTTTTT. The rearrangement joins TRBV9 to TRBJ1-4, with 7 bases identical to TRBD1. CDR3 length equals 15 residues. CDR1 is SGDLS and CDR2 is YYNGEE in the germline V gene. Trimming took 4 bases from V and 5 from J; bases not matched to a gene: 8.

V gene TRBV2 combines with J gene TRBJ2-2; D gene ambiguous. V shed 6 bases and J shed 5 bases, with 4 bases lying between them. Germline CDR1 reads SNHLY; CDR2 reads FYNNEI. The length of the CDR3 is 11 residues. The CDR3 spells CASRETGELFF. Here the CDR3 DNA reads TGTGCCAGCAGGGAGACCGGGGAGCTGTTTTTT.

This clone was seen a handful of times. For the CDR3, the DNA is TGTGCCAGCAGTCCCCGGACAGGGGGCTCCTACGAGCAGTACTTC. Amino acids: CASSPRTGGSYEQYF. The chain recombines TRBV27 with TRBJ2-7; TRBD1 matches at 10 bases. Germline V CDR1 and CDR2: MNHEY, SMNVEV (reference sequence). The CDR3 runs to 15 residues. The V segment lost 5 bases and the J segment 0 bases; nucleotides outside the gene matches: 4.

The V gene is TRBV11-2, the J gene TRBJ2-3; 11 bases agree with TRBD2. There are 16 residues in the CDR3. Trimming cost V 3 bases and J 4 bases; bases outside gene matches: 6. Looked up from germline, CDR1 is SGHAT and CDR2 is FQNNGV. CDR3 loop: CASSFLSGGAPDTQYF. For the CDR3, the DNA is TGTGCCAGCAGCTTCCTTAGCGGGGGGGCCCCAGATACGCAGTATTTT.

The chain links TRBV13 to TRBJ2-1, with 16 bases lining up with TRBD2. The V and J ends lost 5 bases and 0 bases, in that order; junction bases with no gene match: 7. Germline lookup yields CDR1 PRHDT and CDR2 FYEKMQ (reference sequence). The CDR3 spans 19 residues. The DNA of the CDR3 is TGTGCCAGCAGCAGTGGGACTAGCGGGGGGGGGAGCTCCTACAATGAGCAGTTCTTC. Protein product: CASSSGTSGGGSSYNEQFF.

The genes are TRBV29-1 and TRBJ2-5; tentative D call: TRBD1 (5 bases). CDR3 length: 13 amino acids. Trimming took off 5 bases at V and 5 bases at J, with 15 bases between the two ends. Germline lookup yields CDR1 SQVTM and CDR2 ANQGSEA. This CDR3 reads CSVSGRAIETQYF. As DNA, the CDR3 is TGCAGCGTTTCGGGCAGGGCCATTGAGACCCAGTACTTC.

The CDR3 region is CASSMGTGPNYGYTF. The CDR3 DNA reads as TGTGCCAGTAGTATGGGGACAGGGCCTAACTATGGCTACACCTTC. The rearrangement uses TRBV19 and TRBJ1-2; 9 nucleotides align to TRBD1. The CDR3 runs to 15 residues. CDR1 LNHDA and CDR2 SQIVND come from the germline V gene (reference sequence). J lost 0 bases, V lost 3 bases, and 2 bases had no gene match.

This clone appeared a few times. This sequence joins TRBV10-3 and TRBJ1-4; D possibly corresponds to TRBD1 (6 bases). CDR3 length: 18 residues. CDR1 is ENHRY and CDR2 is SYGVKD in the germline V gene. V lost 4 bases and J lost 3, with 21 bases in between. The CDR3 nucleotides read TGTGCCATCAGTGCCAACCGAACAGGGAAGGGAGCTAATGAAAAACTGTTTTTT. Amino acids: CAISANRTGKGANEKLFF.

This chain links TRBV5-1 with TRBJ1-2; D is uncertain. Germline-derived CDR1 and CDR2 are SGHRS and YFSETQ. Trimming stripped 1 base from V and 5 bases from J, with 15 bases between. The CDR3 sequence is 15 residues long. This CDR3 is CASSLMAAPRYGYTF. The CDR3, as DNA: TGCGCCAGCAGCTTGATGGCAGCGCCAAGGTATGGCTACACCTTC. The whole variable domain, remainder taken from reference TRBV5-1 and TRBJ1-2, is KAGVTQTPRYLIKTRGQQVTLSCSPISGHRSVSWYQQTPGQGLQFLFEYFSETQRNKGNFPGRFSGRQFSNSRSEMNVSTLELGDSALYLCASSLMAAPRYGYTFGSGTRLTVV.

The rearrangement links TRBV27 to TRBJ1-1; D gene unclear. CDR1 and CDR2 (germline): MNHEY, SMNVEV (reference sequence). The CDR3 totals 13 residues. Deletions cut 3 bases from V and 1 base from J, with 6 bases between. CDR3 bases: TGTGCCAGCAGTTTCCTCTCGAACACTGAAGCTTTCTTT. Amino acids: CASSFLSNTEAFF.